Below, 13 T cell receptor beta chains from the same sample are listed, as sequenced in a study of T-cell reconstitution after alpha-beta-depleted transplantation in children. A library of TCRbeta sequences, prepared with unique molecular identifiers, was generated. MiXCR, applied by TCRdb to the PCR reads, yields one record per CDR3 protein. The sample has 440,000 or so distinct CDR3 sequences, roughly two fifths seen once; the top ten hold 25% to 30%. The input for sequencing was PBMCs, taken before TCRalphabeta/CD19-depleted stem cell transplant. The source of these receptors is a girl aged 2 to 9 with aplastic anemia, due to receive a stem cell transplant.

This clonotype occurred many times. The V call is TRBV5-1, the J call TRBJ2-7; D may be TRBD1 (5 bases). Germline CDR1 and CDR2: SGHRS and YFSETQ. This CDR3 is 15 amino acids long. Trimming cost V 0 bases and J 3 bases, with 13 bases left between them. CDR3 nucleotides: TGCGCCAGCAGCTTGGGTGGGGCACTTAACTACGAGCAGTACTTC. This sequence encodes CASSLGGALNYEQYF.

The chain carries TRBV15 and TRBJ2-1, with D tentatively TRBD2 (7 bases). The CDR3 contains 16 residues. Per the germline V gene, CDR1 is LNHNV and CDR2 is YYDKDF (reference sequence). The V end lost 0 bases, the J end lost 4 bases, and 13 bases lay between the germline ends. CDR3 nucleotides: TGTGCCACCAGCAGAGATAGAAGGGGGGGGTACAATGAGCAGTTCTTC. Its translation: CATSRDRRGGYNEQFF.

This chain connects TRBV24-1 to TRBJ2-3, with 8 bases lining up with TRBD1. The CDR3 length is 16 residues. Germline-derived CDR1 and CDR2 are KGHDR and SFDVKD. J gave up 3 bases and V 4 bases, and 8 bases lay outside the gene matches. The CDR3 nucleotides are TGTGCCACCAGTGACAAGACAGGGGTAGGTACAGATACGCAGTATTTT. Translating it yields CATSDKTGVGTDTQYF.

This chain joins TRBV3-1 and TRBJ1-2, with a tentative D call TRBD1 (6 bases). CDR3 length: 16 amino acids. From germline, CDR1 is LGHDT and CDR2 YNNKEL (reference sequence). Trimming took 0 bases from V and 2 from J, leaving 13 bases between them. The CDR3, as DNA: TGTGCCAGCAGCCAAGAGAAGTTGCAGGGGAACTATGGCTACACCTTC. This encodes CASSQEKLQGNYGYTF.

Worth noting for this clonotype: The CDR3 carries no conserved terminal phenylalanine or tryptophan, so it likely arises from a read error. No DNA is shown, since the ends of the CDR3 on it are uncertain; the CDR3 is the one TCRdb lists. The chain has TRBV5-4 and TRBJ2-3; the DNA was not used to check the table's D call, TRBD1. The germline gives CDR1 SGHNT, CDR2 YYREEE (reference sequence). The CDR3 spans 13 residues, counting both ends. CDR3 loop: CASSSVPGLSSHL.

The chain joins TRBV10-3 to TRBJ2-2; the D gene is possibly TRBD2 (6 bases). This CDR3 contains 14 residues. Trimming shortened V by 10 bases and J by 4 bases, and 16 bases separated the two germline ends. CDR1 and CDR2 (germline): ENHRY, SYGVKD. CDR3 loop: CATGEGRSTGELFF. In DNA, the CDR3 is TGTGCCACCGGGGAAGGGAGGAGCACCGGGGAGCTGTTTTTT.

About this clonotype: A single base separates this from a much larger clone, so it may be a read error. The J gene is TRBJ1-2, the V gene TRBV6-6; perhaps TRBD1 as D (5 bases). Germline CDR1 MNHNY, CDR2 SVGAGI (reference sequence). The CDR3 contains 11 residues. The DNA for the CDR3 is TGTGTCGGGGCCACTAACTATGGCTACACCTTC. Residues: CVGATNYGYTF.

Ten or more counts support this clonotype. The CDR3 nucleotides are TGTGCCAGCAGCGTAGAAGGGGGCGGTCAGCCCCAGCATTTT. Its translation is CASSVEGGGQPQHF. J is TRBJ1-5 and V is TRBV9; 7 positions match TRBD1. V lost 0 bases, J lost 6 bases, and 3 bases stayed unmatched. The CDR3 has 14 residues. Germline loops: CDR1 SGDLS, CDR2 YYNGEE.

The gene calls are TRBV12-3 or TRBV12-4 and TRBJ2-1; the D gene could be TRBD1 or TRBD2 (7 bases each). This CDR3 has 15 residues. V shed 3 bases and J shed 10 bases, with 19 bases lying between them. The DNA for the CDR3 is TGTGCCAGCAGTTTGGGAGGGGGCAAGGTGAGAGAGCAGTTCTTC. It specifies CASSLGGGKVREQFF.

In its sample, this clonotype was seen many times. The rearrangement joins TRBV27 to TRBJ2-3; 12 positions match TRBD2. The CDR3 covers 17 residues. Per germline, CDR1 MNHEY and CDR2 SMNVEV (reference sequence). V lost 4 bases to trimming and J lost 5 bases; unmatched junction nucleotides: 10. The CDR3 nucleotides read TGTGCCAGCAGTTCGTTAAGACTAGCGGGAGTAGGAGATACGCAGTATTTT. Translation: CASSSLRLAGVGDTQYF.

The chain's CDR3 is CASSVGRTTYNEQFF. In nucleotides, the CDR3 is TGTGCCAGCAGCGTAGGGCGGACTACCTACAATGAGCAGTTCTTC. This chain connects TRBV9 to TRBJ2-1, with D possibly being TRBD2 (6 bases). The CDR3 totals 15 residues. Germline V gene sequence: CDR1 SGDLS, CDR2 YYNGEE. The germline V and J ends were trimmed by 0 bases and 2 bases, with 9 bases remaining between them.

This clonotype has ten or more counts. As DNA, the CDR3 is TGTGCCAGCACCTGGGGGGCAGCGAACACCGGGGAGCTGTTTTTT. This gives the protein CASTWGAANTGELFF. The rearrangement joins TRBV27 to TRBJ2-2; D may match TRBD1 or TRBD2 (6 bases each). Germline lookup yields CDR1 MNHEY and CDR2 SMNVEV (reference sequence). The CDR3 sequence is 15 residues long. V lost 7 bases, J lost 0 bases, and 12 bases lay in between.

CDR3 loop: CASSPAGGNQPQHF. The DNA for the CDR3 is TGCGCCAGCAGCCCGGCGGGGGGAAATCAGCCCCAGCATTTT. The gene calls are TRBV5-1 and TRBJ1-5; possible D gene TRBD1, 5 bases. Germline CDR1 is SGHRS and CDR2 is YFSETQ. V lost 4 bases to trimming and J lost 4 bases, with 12 bases between them. This CDR3 comprises 14 residues.